The 13 T cell receptor beta chains below all came from one sample that was sequenced in a study of cytomegalovirus exposure and HLA in healthy donors. Both 60 Vbeta primers and 13 Jbeta primers went into the PCR. The table came from immunoSEQ multiplex PCR; TCRdb's copy has only in-frame clones and leaves some out. Of about 140,000 clones detected, about three fifths appear once; the ten largest clones hold roughly 1.9%. The sequencing input was PBMCs. The receptors shown here come from a male donor in good health and CMV-seronegative.

The chain combines TRBV6-1 with TRBJ1-6, with D tentatively TRBD1 (5 bases). Trimming took off 5 bases at V and 9 bases at J, with 11 bases between the two ends. The length of the CDR3 is 13 residues. Germline loops: CDR1 MNHNS, CDR2 SASEGT. CDR3: CASSQGTRSPLHF. DNA of the CDR3: TGTGCCAGCAGTCAAGGGACTCGTTCACCCCTCCACTTT.

J is TRBJ2-5 and V is TRBV7-9; perhaps TRBD1 as D (5 bases). Germline-derived CDR1 and CDR2 are SEHNR and FQNEAQ (reference sequence). CDR3 length: 16 amino acids. With 6 bases removed from V and 0 bases from J, the gap between germline ends came to 17 bases. CDR3 DNA sequence: TGTGCCAGCAGACCTCCCAGGGCCGGTGACCAAGAGACCCAGTACTTC. The encoded protein is CASRPPRAGDQETQYF.

The chain combines TRBV7-3 with TRBJ2-7; D remains ambiguous. Germline assignment: CDR1 SGHTA and CDR2 FQGTGA. With 2 bases removed from V and 3 bases from J, the gap between germline ends came to 8 bases. The CDR3 is made up of 13 amino acids. The CDR3 is CASSLSRYYEQYF. CDR3 sequence (DNA): TGTGCCAGCAGCTTATCTCGGTACTACGAGCAGTACTTC. Full variable domain (outside the CDR3, taken from reference TRBV7-3 and TRBJ2-7): GAGVSQTPSNKVTEKGKYVELRCDPISGHTALYWYRQSLGQGPEFLIYFQGTGAADDSGLPNDRFFAVRPEGSVSTLKIQRTERGDSAVYLCASSLSRYYEQYFGPGTRLTVT.

There are a few counts of this clone. The rearrangement uses TRBV5-1 and TRBJ2-1; D call uncertain. CDR3 length: 16 residues. The germline V gene encodes CDR1 SGHRS and CDR2 YFSETQ. Trimming pared 1 base from V and 0 bases from J, leaving 11 bases between. The CDR3 coding sequence is TGCGCCAGCAGCTTGCTGGGTTGGAGCTCCTACAATGAGCAGTTCTTC. This sequence encodes CASSLLGWSSYNEQFF.

This chain uses TRBV4-1 with TRBJ1-5, with TRBD1 identical over 7 bases. Germline V lookup: CDR1 MGHRA, CDR2 YSYEKL. V was clipped by 2 bases and J by 7 bases; unmatched bases: 17. The CDR3 covers 18 residues. The CDR3 bases are TGCGCCAGCAGCCAAATTCAGGGGGGAAGGCTGTCAGGGCAGCCCCAGCATTTT. Protein product: CASSQIQGGRLSGQPQHF.

This clone occurred a few times. The gene calls are TRBV30 and TRBJ2-7, with D perhaps matching TRBD1 (5 bases). Trimming left V 1 base short and J 3 bases short, with 16 bases between. CDR3 length: 15 residues. The germline V gene has CDR1 GTSNPN and CDR2 SVGIG (reference sequence). CDR3 region: CAWSADRSGNYEQYF. CDR3 DNA: TGTGCCTGGAGTGCTGACAGATCTGGGAACTACGAGCAGTACTTC. Supplemented by reference TRBV30 and TRBJ2-7, the full variable domain reads SQTIHQWPATLVQPVGSPLSLECTVEGTSNPNLYWYRQAAGRGLQLLFYSVGIGQISSEVPQNLSASRPQDRQFILSSKKLLLSDSGFYLCAWSADRSGNYEQYFGPGTRLTVT.

The chain couples TRBV6-5 to TRBJ1-4; possible D gene TRBD1, 5 bases. V shed 3 bases and J shed 5 bases, with 16 bases lying between them. From germline, CDR1 is MNHEY and CDR2 SVGAGI. The CDR3 contains 16 residues. The CDR3 region has the DNA TGTGCCAGCAGTTATTCCGCGGGGAGGGGAAATGAAAAACTGTTTTTT. This gives the protein CASSYSAGRGNEKLFF.

CDR3 amino acids: CASSLGRAWSDTQYF. Written as DNA, the CDR3 is TGTGCCAGCAGCTTAGGCCGAGCTTGGTCGGATACGCAGTATTTT. The chain uses TRBV13 and TRBJ2-3; no reliable D call. V was cut by 0 bases and J by 6 bases, with 13 bases left in between. The CDR3 runs to 15 residues. Germline loops: CDR1 PRHDT, CDR2 FYEKMQ (reference sequence).

V gene TRBV27 combines with J gene TRBJ2-2, with unresolved D. The CDR3 has 15 residues. Germline V gives CDR1 MNHEY, CDR2 SMNVEV (reference sequence). The V gene lost 0 bases and the J gene lost 6 bases, with 11 bases spanning the gap. CDR3 sequence (DNA): TGTGCCAGCAGTTTATCCCTAGGCAGTGCCGGGGAGCTGTTTTTT. Amino acids: CASSLSLGSAGELFF.

The DNA of the CDR3 is TGTGCCAGCAGCGTAGGACAGATCTCCTACGAGCAGTACTTC. Translated: CASSVGQISYEQYF. The chain uses TRBV9 and TRBJ2-7; the D gene is possibly TRBD1 (5 bases). The V end was cut by 0 bases, the J end by 0 bases, with 7 bases between. Germline lookup yields CDR1 SGDLS and CDR2 YYNGEE. CDR3 length: 14 amino acids.

V is TRBV6-7 and J is TRBJ1-1; TRBD1 aligns across 8 bases. TRBV6-7 is marked as an open reading frame, function uncertain. The CDR3 is 15 amino acids. Trimming removed 8 bases from V and 4 bases from J; junction bases left unmatched: 12. The CDR3 reads CASGIRCRGLTEAFF. In nucleotides, the CDR3 is TGTGCCAGCGGAATACGTTGCAGGGGGCTCACTGAAGCTTTCTTT.

The chain employs TRBV6-6 and TRBJ1-1, with TRBD1 identical over 8 bases. After removal of 10 bases from V and 5 bases from J, the junction contained 6 bases not matched to a gene. CDR3 length: 12 residues. The germline CDR1 and CDR2 sequences are MNHNY and SVGAGI (reference sequence). Here the CDR3 DNA reads TGTGCCAACTCAGGGGGCGGAACTGAAGCTTTCTTT. This gives the protein CANSGGGTEAFF.

The chain joins TRBV2 to TRBJ1-2; D ambiguous. Germline CDR1 SNHLY, CDR2 FYNNEI. The V end was cut by 3 bases, the J end by 10 bases, with 9 bases between. The CDR3 has 11 amino acids. The CDR3 loop is CASSDRRDYTF. CDR3 coding DNA: TGTGCCAGCAGTGACAGGAGGGACTACACCTTC.